The 13 T cell receptor beta chains given below trace back to one sample, sequenced in a study of PD-L1 blockade in urothelial cancer. TCRdb's table, derived via immunoSEQ multiplex PCR, lists solely in-frame clones and lacks some. Of more than 15,000 clones listed, about 90% are singletons. Sequencing used PBMCs, obtained around atezolizumab (anti-PD-L1) treatment. All receptors come from a man aged 50 or older with urothelial cancer.

The V and J genes are TRBV25-1 and TRBJ2-4; D may be TRBD1 (5 bases). Trimming took off 3 bases at V and 1 base at J, with 7 bases between the two ends. There are 14 residues in the CDR3. Germline values: CDR1 MGHDK, CDR2 SYGVNS. CDR3 residues: CASSETEAKNIQYF. In nucleotides, the CDR3 is TGTGCCAGCAGTGAGACAGAGGCCAAAAACATTCAGTACTTC.

The genes are TRBV11-1 and TRBJ2-3; maybe TRBD2 (6 bases). Trimming shortened V by 1 base and J by 3 bases, and 11 bases separated the two germline ends. CDR3 length: 15 amino acids. Germline V gene lookup returns CDR1 SGHAT and CDR2 FQDESV (reference sequence). The chain's CDR3 is CASSLGRGGTDTQYF. CDR3 coding DNA: TGTGCCAGCAGCTTAGGGCGGGGAGGAACAGATACGCAGTATTTT.

The chain joins TRBV27 to TRBJ2-4; D is uncertain. V dropped 8 bases and J dropped 2 bases, with 13 bases sitting between them. Germline V gene sequence: CDR1 MNHEY, CDR2 SMNVEV (reference sequence). This CDR3 contains 14 residues. CDR3 in DNA: TGTGCCAGCGTTCGGGTGAAGCCCAAAAACATTCAGTACTTC. This encodes CASVRVKPKNIQYF.

The rearrangement joins TRBV5-1 to TRBJ2-5, with TRBD2 identical over 12 bases. CDR1 SGHRS and CDR2 YFSETQ come from the germline V gene. V shed 2 bases, J shed 4 bases, and the junction held 3 bases outside the gene matches. The CDR3 loop spans 15 amino acids. CDR3 protein: CASSLQLAGGETQYF. As DNA, the CDR3 is TGCGCCAGCAGCTTACAACTAGCGGGGGGAGAGACCCAGTACTTC.

The rearrangement uses TRBV7-2 and TRBJ1-4, with TRBD1 matching 7 bases. Trimming removed 5 bases from V and 7 bases from J; junction bases left unmatched: 10. The CDR3 consists of 15 residues. Per germline, CDR1 SGHTA and CDR2 FQGNSA. CDR3 loop: CASSHPSGGGEKLFF. CDR3 DNA sequence: TGTGCCAGCAGCCACCCCTCAGGGGGAGGTGAAAAACTGTTTTTT.

This clone was seen once. This chain joins TRBV5-8 and TRBJ2-7; TRBD1 matches 12 bases. This CDR3 comprises 15 residues. J lost 5 bases, V lost 4 bases, and 7 bases had no gene match. Germline CDR1 is SGHTS and CDR2 is YDEGEE. CDR3 amino acids: CASSLTGTGGHEQYF. The CDR3, as DNA: TGTGCCAGCAGCCTAACCGGGACAGGGGGCCACGAGCAGTACTTC.

The V and J genes are TRBV6-5 and TRBJ2-3; possibly TRBD2 for D (6 bases). Germline loops: CDR1 MNHEY, CDR2 SVGAGI. This CDR3 spans 15 amino acids. With 8 bases removed from V and 5 bases from J, the gap between germline ends came to 20 bases. CDR3: CASGAGRLTQDTQYF. In nucleotides, the CDR3 is TGTGCCAGCGGGGCGGGGCGACTCACACAAGATACGCAGTATTTT.

This chain connects TRBV20-1 to TRBJ2-1; D gene unclear. V gave up 3 bases and J gave up 13 bases, with 13 bases separating them. CDR3 length equals 11 residues. Germline assignment: CDR1 DFQATT and CDR2 SNEGSKA (reference sequence). CDR3 protein: CSASNSNLQFF. For the CDR3, the DNA is TGCAGTGCTAGCAACTCAAACTTACAGTTCTTC.

This clone has only a few counts. This chain connects TRBV5-4 to TRBJ2-7, with 8 bases matching TRBD1. J lost 3 bases, V lost 4 bases, and 6 bases had no gene match. The CDR3 contains 14 residues. Germline CDR1 SGHNT, CDR2 YYREEE (reference sequence). This chain's CDR3 is CASSADRGDYEQYF. In DNA form, the CDR3 reads TGTGCCAGCAGCGCAGACAGGGGAGACTACGAGCAGTACTTC. Together with reference TRBV5-4 and TRBJ2-7, the CDR3 gives the full variable domain: ETGVTQSPTHLIKTRGQQVTLRCSSQSGHNTVSWYQQALGQGPQFIFQYYREEENGRGNFPPRFSGLQFPNYSSELNVNALELDDSALYLCASSADRGDYEQYFGPGTRLTVT.

This clone was recorded only once. The chain recombines TRBV4-3 with TRBJ1-4; D call uncertain. This CDR3 spans 16 amino acids. V lost 0 bases to trimming and J lost 3 bases, with 11 bases between them. Germline V gene lookup returns CDR1 LGHNA and CDR2 YSLEER. The CDR3 here is CASSQDTPRPNEKLFF. The CDR3, as DNA: TGCGCCAGCAGCCAAGACACCCCGAGGCCTAATGAAAAACTGTTTTTT.

This rearrangement joins TRBV7-3 to TRBJ2-5, with 8 bases that match TRBD1. The CDR3 is made up of 14 amino acids. Germline V gene lookup returns CDR1 SGHTA and CDR2 FQGTGA. The trim removed 6 bases at V and 3 bases at J, leaving 6 bases unmatched. The CDR3 region is CASSPTGAEETQYF. As DNA, the CDR3 is TGTGCCAGCAGTCCGACAGGGGCCGAAGAGACCCAGTACTTC.

CDR3 region: CASSPFKPQHF. The DNA for the CDR3 is TGTGCCAGCAGTCCCTTTAAGCCCCAGCATTTT. The chain carries TRBV28 and TRBJ1-5; D remains unclear. The CDR3 consists of 11 residues. The V gene lost 5 bases and the J gene lost 8 bases, with 7 bases spanning the gap. The germline CDR1 and CDR2 sequences are MDHEN and SYDVKM.

J is TRBJ2-7 and V is TRBV2; 9 positions match TRBD2. The CDR3 length is 14 residues. V was clipped by 3 bases and J by 5 bases; unmatched bases: 5. Per germline, CDR1 SNHLY and CDR2 FYNNEI. The CDR3 sequence is CASSEASGVNEQYF. The DNA for the CDR3 is TGTGCCAGCAGTGAGGCTAGCGGGGTAAACGAGCAGTACTTC. Filled out from reference TRBV2 and TRBJ2-7, the complete variable domain reads EPEVTQTPSHQVTQMGQEVILRCVPISNHLYFYWYRQILGQKVEFLVSFYNNEISEKSEIFDDQFSVERPDGSNFTLKIRSTKLEDSAMYFCASSEASGVNEQYFGPGTRLTVT.